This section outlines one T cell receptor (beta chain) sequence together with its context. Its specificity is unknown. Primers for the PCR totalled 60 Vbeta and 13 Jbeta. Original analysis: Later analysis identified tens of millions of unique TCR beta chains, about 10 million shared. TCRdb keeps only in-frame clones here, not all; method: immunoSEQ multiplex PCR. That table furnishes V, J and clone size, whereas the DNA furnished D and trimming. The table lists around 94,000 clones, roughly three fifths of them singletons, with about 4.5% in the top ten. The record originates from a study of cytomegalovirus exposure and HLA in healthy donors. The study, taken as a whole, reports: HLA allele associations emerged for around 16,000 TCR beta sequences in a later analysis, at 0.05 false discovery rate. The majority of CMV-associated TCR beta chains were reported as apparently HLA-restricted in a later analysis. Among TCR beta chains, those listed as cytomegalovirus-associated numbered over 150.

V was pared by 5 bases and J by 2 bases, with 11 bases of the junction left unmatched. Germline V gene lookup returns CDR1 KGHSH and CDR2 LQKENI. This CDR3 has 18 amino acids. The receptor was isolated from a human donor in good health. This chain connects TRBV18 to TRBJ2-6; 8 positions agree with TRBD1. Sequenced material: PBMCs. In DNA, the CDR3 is TGTGCCAGCTCAGCGAACAGGGGGGTAGTGGCTGGGGCCAACGTCCTGACTTTC. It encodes CASSANRGVVAGANVLTF. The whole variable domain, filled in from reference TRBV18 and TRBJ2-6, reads NAGVMQNPRHLVRRRGQEARLRCSPMKGHSHVYWYRQLPEEGLKFMVYLQKENIIDESGMPKERFSAEFPKEGPSILRIQQVVRGDSAAYFCASSANRGVVAGANVLTFGAGSRLTVL.